The clone carrying this T cell receptor (beta chain) has a handful of counts. These data belong to a study of blood T cell repertoires in COVID-19. In the study overall: Whether acute or convalescent, the COVID-19 samples came from the United States, Italy and Spain. From T cells, B-cell-depleted T cells, or PBMCs came the material, which was cDNA or gDNA.

Original analysis: Reference gene primer amplification yielded estimated nucleated cell counts. Assay used: immunoSEQ multiplex PCR; TCRdb lists only in-frame clones, some missing. The V and J calls and the clone size are those of that table, but D and trimming were determined from the DNA. The repertoire holds under 110,000 clones, with roughly four fifths as singletons. The length of the CDR3 is 12 residues. V lost 5 bases, J lost 7 bases, and 4 bases stayed unmatched. Patients at the Seattle site were enrolled during active infection and followed longitudinally. The chain is built from TRBV12-3 or TRBV12-4 and TRBJ1-1, with 7 bases fitting TRBD1. The sample was peripheral blood. This clonotype was sampled from an elderly man with COVID-19, enrolled during active disease. CDR3 protein: CASSTGVVEAFF. Written as DNA, the CDR3 is TGTGCCAGCAGTACAGGGGTCGTTGAAGCTTTCTTT.